This section outlines one T cell receptor (beta chain) sequence together with its context. The PCR employed 60 Vbeta primers together with 13 Jbeta primers. This table comes from immunoSEQ multiplex PCR, and its TCRdb copy is limited to in-frame clones, with some not included. The sample includes 150,000 to 200,000 clones, more than 65% of them seen just once. V lost 4 bases, J lost 3 bases, and 3 bases stayed unmatched. The CDR3 consists of 15 residues. CDR1 is MGHDK and CDR2 is SYGVNS in the germline V gene. This entry is derived from a study of cytomegalovirus exposure and HLA in healthy donors. Material: PBMCs. The chain couples TRBV25-1 to TRBJ2-3, with 11 bases lining up with TRBD2. This TCR derives from a girl between 10 and 17 years old in good health and CMV-seropositive. CDR3 sequence reads: CASSGSGGETDTQYF. The CDR3 DNA is TGTGCCAGCAGTGGTAGCGGGGGGGAGACAGATACGCAGTATTTT.